This T cell receptor beta chain was found in a study of CXCR3-negative and CXCR3-positive naive CD8 T cells. Study-wide results and caveats: High diversity, comparable across both naive subsets, contrasted with much lower diversity in memory CD8+ cells. CXCR3-expressing naive cells carried TRB CDR3s more hydrophobic than those of CXCR3-negative naive cells.

UMI-tagged TRB cDNA libraries were built via 5' RACE. TCRdb derives one entry per CDR3 protein from the 5' RACE reads, leaving out DNA. This table holds some 130,000 distinct CDR3 sequences. CDR3 length equals 16 residues. Germline CDR1 is SEHNR and CDR2 is FQNEAQ (reference sequence). As concerns this clonotype: Its antigen is undetermined.

Sequenced input: naive CXCR3+ CD8+ T cells from blood. Subset given: CD45RO-CCR7+CD27+CD95- naive CD8+ T cells expressing CXCR3 (TNR3+). J is TRBJ2-7 and V is TRBV7-9; TCRdb's D call of TRBD2 is untestable without DNA. The receptor comes from a human donor in good health. Some clones in this sample may be carry-over from other donors' samples. The CDR3 loop reads CASSPIGSGNTYEQYF.